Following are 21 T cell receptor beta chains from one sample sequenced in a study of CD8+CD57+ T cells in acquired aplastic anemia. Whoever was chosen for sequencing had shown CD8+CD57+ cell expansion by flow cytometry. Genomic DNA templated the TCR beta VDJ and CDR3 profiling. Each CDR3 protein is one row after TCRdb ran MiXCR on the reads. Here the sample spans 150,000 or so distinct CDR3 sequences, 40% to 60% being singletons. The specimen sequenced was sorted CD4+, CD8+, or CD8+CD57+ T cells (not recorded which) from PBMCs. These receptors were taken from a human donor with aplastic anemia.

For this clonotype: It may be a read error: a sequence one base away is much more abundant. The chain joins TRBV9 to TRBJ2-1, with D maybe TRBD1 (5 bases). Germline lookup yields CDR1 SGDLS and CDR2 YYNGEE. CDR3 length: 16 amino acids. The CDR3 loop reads CASSVGRVTNNNERFF. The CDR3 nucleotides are TGTGCCAGCAGCGTGGGGCGCGTGACAAATAACAATGAGCGGTTCTTC.

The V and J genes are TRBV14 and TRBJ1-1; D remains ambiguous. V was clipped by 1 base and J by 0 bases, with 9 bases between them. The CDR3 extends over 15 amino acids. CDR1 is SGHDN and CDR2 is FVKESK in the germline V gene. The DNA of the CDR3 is TGTGCCAGCAGCCAAGGAAGACTCCTGAACACTGAAGCTTTCTTT. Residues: CASSQGRLLNTEAFF.

This chain's CDR3 is CSVEGQGSTEAFF. CDR3 nucleotide sequence: TGCAGCGTTGAAGGACAGGGGAGCACTGAAGCTTTCTTT. The chain is built from TRBV29-1 and TRBJ1-1, with TRBD1 matching over 8 bases. This CDR3 spans 13 amino acids. Germline assignment: CDR1 SQVTM and CDR2 ANQGSEA. The V gene end was trimmed by 1 base and the J gene end by 4 bases; junction bases not matched to a gene: 2.

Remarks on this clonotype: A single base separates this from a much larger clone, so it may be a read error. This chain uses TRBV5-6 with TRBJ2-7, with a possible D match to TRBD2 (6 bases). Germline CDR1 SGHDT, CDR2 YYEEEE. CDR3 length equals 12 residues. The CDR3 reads CASKSGEYERYF. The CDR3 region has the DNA TGTGCCAGCAAGTCGGGGGAGTACGAGCGGTACTTC.

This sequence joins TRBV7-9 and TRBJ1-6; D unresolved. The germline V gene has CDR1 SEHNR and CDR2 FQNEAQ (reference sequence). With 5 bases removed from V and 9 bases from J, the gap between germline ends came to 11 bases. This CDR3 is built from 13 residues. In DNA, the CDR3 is TGTGCCAGCAGCCTCCGGGGAGGTTCACCCCTCCACTTT. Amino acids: CASSLRGGSPLHF.

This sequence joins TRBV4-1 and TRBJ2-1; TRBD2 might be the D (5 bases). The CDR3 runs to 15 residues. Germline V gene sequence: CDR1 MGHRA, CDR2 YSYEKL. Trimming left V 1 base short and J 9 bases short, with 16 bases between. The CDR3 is CASSQVGRLAGEQFF. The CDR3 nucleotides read TGCGCCAGCAGCCAAGTCGGTCGTCTAGCTGGTGAGCAGTTCTTC.

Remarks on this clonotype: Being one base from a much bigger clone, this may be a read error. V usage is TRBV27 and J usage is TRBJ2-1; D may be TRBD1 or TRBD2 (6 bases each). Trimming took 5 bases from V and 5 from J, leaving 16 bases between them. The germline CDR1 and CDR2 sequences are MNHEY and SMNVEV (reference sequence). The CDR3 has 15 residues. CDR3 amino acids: CASSARGGGDNEQFF. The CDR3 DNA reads TGTGCCAGCAGTGCCCGAGGGGGAGGAGACAATGAGCAGTTCTTC.

CDR3 nucleotides: TGTGCCAGCAGTGAACAGAAATTCACTGAAGCTTTCTTT. Translation: CASSEQKFTEAFF. This rearrangement joins TRBV6-1 to TRBJ1-1; D remains unclear. The length of the CDR3 is 13 residues. Germline lookup yields CDR1 MNHNS and CDR2 SASEGT. The V end lost 2 bases, the J end lost 4 bases, and 8 bases lay between the germline ends.

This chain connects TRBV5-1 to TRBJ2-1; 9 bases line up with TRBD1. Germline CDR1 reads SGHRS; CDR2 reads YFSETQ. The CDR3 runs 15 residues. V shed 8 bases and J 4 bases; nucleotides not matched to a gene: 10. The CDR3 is CASSGGDRVYNEQFF. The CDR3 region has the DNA TGCGCCAGTAGTGGGGGGGACAGGGTTTACAATGAGCAGTTCTTC.

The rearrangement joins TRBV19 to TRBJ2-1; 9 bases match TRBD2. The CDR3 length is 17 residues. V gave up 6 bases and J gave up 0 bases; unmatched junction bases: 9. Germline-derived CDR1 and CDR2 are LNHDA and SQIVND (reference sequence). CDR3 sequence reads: CASSRSLAGNSYNEQFF. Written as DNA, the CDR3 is TGTGCCAGTAGCAGGAGCCTAGCGGGAAACTCCTACAATGAGCAGTTCTTC.

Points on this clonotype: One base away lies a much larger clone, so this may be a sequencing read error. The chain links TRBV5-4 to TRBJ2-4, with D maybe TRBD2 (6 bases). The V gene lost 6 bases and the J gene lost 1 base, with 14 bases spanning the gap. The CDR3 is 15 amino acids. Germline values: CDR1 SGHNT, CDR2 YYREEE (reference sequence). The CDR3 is CASIVGLGAKNIQYF. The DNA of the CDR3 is TGTGCCAGCATCGTGGGACTTGGGGCCAAAAACATTCAGTACTTC.

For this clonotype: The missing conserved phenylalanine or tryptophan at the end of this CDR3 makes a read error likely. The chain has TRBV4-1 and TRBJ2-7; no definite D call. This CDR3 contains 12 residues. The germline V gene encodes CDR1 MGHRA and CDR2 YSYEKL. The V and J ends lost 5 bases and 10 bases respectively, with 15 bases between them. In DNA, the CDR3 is TGCGCCAGCAGCAGCCGGGCCCAGGAACAGTACCTC. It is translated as CASSSRAQEQYL.

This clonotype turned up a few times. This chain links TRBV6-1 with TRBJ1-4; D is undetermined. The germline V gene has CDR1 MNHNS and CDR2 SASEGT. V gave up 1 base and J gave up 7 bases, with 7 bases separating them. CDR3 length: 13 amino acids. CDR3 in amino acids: CASSEVVTEKLFF. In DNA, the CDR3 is TGTGCCAGCAGTGAAGTTGTAACTGAAAAACTGTTTTTT.

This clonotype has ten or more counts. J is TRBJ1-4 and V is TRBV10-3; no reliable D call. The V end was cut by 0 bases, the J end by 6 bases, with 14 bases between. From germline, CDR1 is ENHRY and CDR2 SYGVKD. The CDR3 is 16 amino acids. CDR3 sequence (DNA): TGTGCCATCAGTGAGTCGCCGGGTCACGGGGATGAAAAACTGTTTTTT. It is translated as CAISESPGHGDEKLFF.

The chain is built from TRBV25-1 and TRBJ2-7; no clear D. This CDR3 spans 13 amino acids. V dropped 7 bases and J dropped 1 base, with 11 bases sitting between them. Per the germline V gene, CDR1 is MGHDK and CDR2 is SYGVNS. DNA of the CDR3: TGTGCCAGCACCCGCTTGGGGTCCTACGAGCAGTACTTC. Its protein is CASTRLGSYEQYF.

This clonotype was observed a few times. The CDR3 loop is CASSSLGQGADTIYF. CDR3 nucleotides: TGTGCCAGCAGTTCCCTGGGACAGGGGGCTGACACCATATATTTT. The chain combines TRBV6-5 with TRBJ1-3; 12 nucleotides align to TRBD1. CDR3 length equals 15 residues. V lost 4 bases and J lost 8; bases outside the gene matches: 6. Germline V gene data show CDR1 as MNHEY and CDR2 as SVGAGI.

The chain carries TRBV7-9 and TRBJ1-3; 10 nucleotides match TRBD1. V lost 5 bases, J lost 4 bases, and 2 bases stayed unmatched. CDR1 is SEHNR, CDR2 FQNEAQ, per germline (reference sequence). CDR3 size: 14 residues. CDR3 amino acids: CASSGTGAGNTIYF. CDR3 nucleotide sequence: TGTGCCAGCAGCGGGACAGGGGCAGGAAACACCATATATTTT. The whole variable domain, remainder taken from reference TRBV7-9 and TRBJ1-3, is DTGVSQNPRHKITKRGQNVTFRCDPISEHNRLYWYRQTLGQGPEFLTYFQNEAQLEKSRLLSDRFSAERPKGSFSTLEIQRTEQGDSAMYLCASSGTGAGNTIYFGEGSWLTVV.

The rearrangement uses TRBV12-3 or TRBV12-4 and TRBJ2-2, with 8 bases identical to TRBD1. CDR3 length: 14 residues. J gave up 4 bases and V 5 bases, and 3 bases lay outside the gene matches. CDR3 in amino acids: CASSRDRITGELFF. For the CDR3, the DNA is TGTGCCAGCAGTCGGGACAGGATCACCGGGGAGCTGTTTTTT.

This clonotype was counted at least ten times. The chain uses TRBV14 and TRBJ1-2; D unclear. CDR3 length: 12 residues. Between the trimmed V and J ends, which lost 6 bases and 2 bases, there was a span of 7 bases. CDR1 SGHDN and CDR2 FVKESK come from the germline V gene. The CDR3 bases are TGTGCCAGCAGGGGGTCCAACTATGGCTACACCTTC. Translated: CASRGSNYGYTF.

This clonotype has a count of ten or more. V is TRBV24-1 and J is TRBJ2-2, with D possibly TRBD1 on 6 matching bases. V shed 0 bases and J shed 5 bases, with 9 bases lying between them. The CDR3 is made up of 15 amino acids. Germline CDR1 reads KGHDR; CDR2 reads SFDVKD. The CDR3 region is CATSDLSQGTGELFF. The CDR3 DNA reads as TGTGCCACCAGTGATTTGTCACAGGGAACCGGGGAGCTGTTTTTT.

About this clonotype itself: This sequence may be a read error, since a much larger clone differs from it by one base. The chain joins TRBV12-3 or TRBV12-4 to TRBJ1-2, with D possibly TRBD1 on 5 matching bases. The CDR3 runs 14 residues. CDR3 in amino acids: CAGSFWRADNGYTF. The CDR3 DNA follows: TGTGCCGGCAGTTTCTGGCGGGCGGACAATGGCTACACCTTC.